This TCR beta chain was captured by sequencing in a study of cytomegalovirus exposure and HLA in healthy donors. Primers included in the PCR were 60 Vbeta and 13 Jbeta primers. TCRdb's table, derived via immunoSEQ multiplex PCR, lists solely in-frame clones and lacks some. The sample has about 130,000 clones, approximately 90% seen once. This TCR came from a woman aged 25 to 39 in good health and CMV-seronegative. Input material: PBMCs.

CDR3 sequence (DNA): TGTGCCAGCAGTTTTGGGCCCCATCAGCCCCAGCATTTT. Translating gives CASSFGPHQPQHF. V is TRBV6-5 and J is TRBJ1-5; D not certain. The CDR3 length is 13 residues. Trimming shortened V by 4 bases and J by 5 bases, and 9 bases separated the two germline ends. Germline loops: CDR1 MNHEY, CDR2 SVGAGI.